This TCR beta chain originates from a study of OX40 agonist ivuxolimab in advanced cancers. About the investigation overall: Ivuxolimab was an agonistic, fully human IgG2 monoclonal antibody directed against OX40 (CD134), a costimulatory receptor. Intravenous ivuxolimab was administered to patients every 2 weeks at six dose levels: 0.01, 0.1, 0.3, 1.5, 3 and 10 mg/kg. Of the 50 to 55 patients in dose escalation, about 20 had hepatocellular carcinoma, some 15 had melanoma, 9 had renal cell carcinoma and 9 had head and neck cancer. In the dose-escalation cohort, 82.7% of patients were male, and the mean age was around 60 years, with a range of 23 to 79. Prior anti-PD-1, anti-PD-L1 or anti-CTLA-4 therapy was permitted, and checkpoint inhibitors had been received by approximately 39% of dose-escalation patients. Partial responses occurred in three dose-escalation patients, of whom one had hepatocellular carcinoma and two had cutaneous melanoma. Peripheral TCRbeta sequencing was intended to test whether TCR sequence diversity was altered and clonal T-cell expansion was caused by ivuxolimab. The paper reports the monotherapy dose-escalation portion (N of about 54 patients) of the phase I ivuxolimab trial.

Notes on this clone: Its antigen remains unidentified. Base qualities were left out, and no much larger clone turns up one base away.

The germline V gene encodes CDR1 SGHDN and CDR2 FVKESK. Trimming takes 5 bases from V and 3 bases from J, and the germline ends sit 11 bases apart. The CDR3, cysteine through phenylalanine, is 15 amino acids long. The entry retains the CDR3 DNA only, 45 bases that are in frame from base 1. The trial excluded patients who had a history of autoimmune disease or were on systemic immunosuppression. Peripheral blood for TCR sequencing was collected from all dose cohorts at baseline, on cycle 4 day 1, and on cycle 7 day 1. Samples were obtained from an open-label, multicenter, first-in-human phase I dose-escalation trial of ivuxolimab. Adults with locally advanced or metastatic melanoma, renal cell, hepatocellular, or head and neck squamous cell carcinoma were enrolled in the trial. Before TCR sequencing, CD4+ T cells and CD8+ T cells were sorted from peripheral blood as separate populations. Genomic DNA was isolated from the sorted cells so that the TCRbeta CDR3 region could be sequenced. TCRbeta CDR3 regions were sequenced using the immunoSEQ Assay. TCRdb holds this immuneACCESS table with in-frame rearrangements only. Some clones are missing; in checked studies, unresolved V genes explain under half, and the rest has no known cause. This sample holds over 45,000 clones; approximately 80% were observed only once. The ten largest clones add up to less than 4.5% of the sample.

Broad study findings and their caveats: After ivuxolimab, more expanded clones were found on average in CD8+ T cells than in CD4+ T cells. The antigen specificity of the peripheral T cells that underwent clonal expansion was not determined. Clonal expansion of both CD4+ and CD8+ blood T cells was observed from baseline to week 6 at doses 0.1 to 3.0 mg/kg. Low levels of normalized T-cell clonal expansion were also seen in some patients who did not respond. In the 0.1-3.0 mg/kg groups, partial responders were among the patients with the lowest normalized peripheral clonal expansion, particularly in CD8+ T cells.

The chain employs TRBV14 and TRBJ1-6, with the D gene too uncertain to name. The receptor's source is an adult with an advanced solid tumor such as melanoma, head and neck, liver or kidney cancer. This material consisted of CD4+ or CD8+ T cells sorted from blood, taken in a trial of the OX40 agonist ivuxolimab. This receptor has the CDR3 CASSGPGNYNSPLHF. The nucleotides are TGTGCCAGCAGCGGGCCGGGAAACTATAATTCACCCCTCCACTTT.